This T cell receptor beta chain was documented in a study of T cell repertoires in cytomegalovirus infection. The ends were cut back, 2 bases at V and 4 bases at J, with 11 bases in the middle. This CDR3 has 14 amino acids. TCRdb processed the reads anew with MiXCR; each CDR3 protein has one entry. The data show fewer than 1,000,000 distinct CDR3 sequences, 25% to 40% seen once. The sample holds a few counts of this clonotype. Its target is not known. Material: cultured CD8+ T cells from PBMCs, obtained from culture after CMV antigen stimulation. The chain employs TRBV12-3 or TRBV12-4 and TRBJ2-5, with D possibly matching TRBD1 (6 bases). The TCR was taken from a human donor in good health (CMV status not recorded). Some clones in this sample may be carry-over from other donors' samples. CDR3 nucleotides: TGTGCCAGCAGTTTAAGTGGGGGCAGAGAGACCCAGTACTTC. Translating gives CASSLSGGRETQYF.